One and the same sample provided the 3 T cell receptor beta chains below, sequenced in a study of shared clonotypes between healthy human individuals. Libraries were prepared by immunoSEQ multiplex PCR; TCRdb keeps only in-frame clonotypes and omits some of them. Counted here are about 1.1 million clones, about 80% occurring once; the ten biggest clones make up roughly 0.9%. What was sequenced was memory CD4+ T cells from PBMCs. Described subset: CD45RA-negative fraction. These TCRs come from a man aged 18 to 30 in good health. Some clones in this sample may be carry-over from other donors' samples.

The rearrangement links TRBV18 to TRBJ2-5, with 8 nucleotides matching TRBD2. The CDR3 sequence is 16 residues long. The junction had 9 bases not matched to a gene; V was cut back by 1 base and J by 5 bases. The germline V gene encodes CDR1 KGHSH and CDR2 LQKENI. The chain's CDR3 is CASSPRVAGNGETQYF. In nucleotides, the CDR3 is TGTGCCAGCTCACCACGGGTAGCGGGGAATGGGGAGACCCAGTACTTC.

Comments on this clone: It is likely a read error: a sequence one base away is far more abundant. V usage is TRBV4-1 and J usage is TRBJ2-1, with D uncertain. Germline CDR1 MGHRA, CDR2 YSYEKL. The V end lost 1 base, the J end lost 10 bases, and 11 bases lay between the germline ends. The CDR3 contains 13 residues. In DNA form, the CDR3 reads TGCGCCAGCAGCCAAGTAGCTTACTACGAGCAGTTCTTC. Amino acid sequence: CASSQVAYYEQFF.

The genes are TRBV2 and TRBJ1-1, with D uncertain. CDR3 size: 12 residues. CDR1 SNHLY and CDR2 FYNNEI come from the germline V gene. Trimming shortened V by 6 bases and J by 3 bases, and 8 bases separated the two germline ends. The CDR3 sequence: CASRTLDTEAFF. In DNA form, the CDR3 reads TGTGCCAGCAGAACCTTGGACACTGAAGCTTTCTTT.